Listed here are 20 T cell receptor beta chains from one sample, sequenced in a study of T cell repertoires in cytomegalovirus infection. TCRdb re-analysed the reads in MiXCR, keeping a single row per CDR3 protein. The sample lists nearly 550,000 distinct CDR3 sequences; 15% to 20% were seen once. What was sequenced was CD8+ T cells from PBMCs. These receptors originate from a human donor in good health (CMV status not recorded). Some clones in this sample may be carry-over from other donors' samples.

Many counts were recorded for this clonotype. The rearrangement links TRBV12-3 or TRBV12-4 to TRBJ1-2; D call uncertain. The CDR3 runs to 16 residues. Trimming cost V 6 bases and J 1 base, with 18 bases left between them. The CDR3 DNA is TGTGCCAGCAGCCCCATCTTAATACTGCGTAACTATGGCTACACCTTC. Protein sequence: CASSPILILRNYGYTF.

This clonotype was seen ten or more times. The chain carries TRBV28 and TRBJ1-4, with 7 positions matching TRBD1. J lost 6 bases, V lost 3 bases, and 7 bases had no gene match. The CDR3 length is 15 residues. The germline V gene has CDR1 MDHEN and CDR2 SYDVKM. DNA of the CDR3: TGTGCCAGCAGTTTGTTAGGGACAGTCTATGAAAAACTGTTTTTT. As protein: CASSLLGTVYEKLFF.

Only a few counts were recorded for this clonotype. The chain employs TRBV6-1 and TRBJ1-2; TRBD1 agrees at 7 bases. The CDR3 has 15 residues. Trimming took 8 bases from V and 3 from J; bases not matched to a gene: 12. The germline V gene encodes CDR1 MNHNS and CDR2 SASEGT. The CDR3 here is CASAPRGGTDYGYTF. The CDR3 coding sequence is TGTGCCAGCGCCCCCAGGGGGGGGACGGACTATGGCTACACCTTC.

This clonotype was counted at least ten times. The chain joins TRBV12-3 or TRBV12-4 to TRBJ2-2, with unresolved D. The CDR3 is made up of 16 amino acids. Trimming took off 2 bases at V and 0 bases at J, with 10 bases between the two ends. Here the CDR3 DNA reads TGTGCCAGCAGTTTATCAGGCAGGACGAACACCGGGGAGCTGTTTTTT. Translation gives CASSLSGRTNTGELFF.

This clonotype was observed a few times. The chain has TRBV28 and TRBJ1-6; perhaps TRBD1 as D (5 bases). The V gene's germline CDR1 is MDHEN and CDR2 SYDVKM. Between the trimmed V and J ends, which lost 3 bases and 10 bases, there was a span of 10 bases. The CDR3 covers 13 residues. The CDR3 coding sequence is TGTGCCAGCAGTTTCAGGGTTGGGTCACCCCTCCACTTT. Amino acids: CASSFRVGSPLHF. The full variable domain, completed using reference TRBV28 and TRBJ1-6, is DVKVTQSSRYLVKRTGEKVFLECVQDMDHENMFWYRQDPGLGLRLIYFSYDVKMKEKGDIPEGYSVSREKKERFSLILESASTNQTSMYLCASSFRVGSPLHFGNGTRLTVT.

This clonotype was detected only a few times. The chain couples TRBV6-4 to TRBJ1-4; TRBD1 might be the D (5 bases). The CDR3 runs to 16 residues. V was shortened by 0 bases and J by 0 bases, with 8 bases between the two germline ends. The germline gives CDR1 MRHNA, CDR2 SNTAGT. The CDR3 loop reads CASSDSSGATNEKLFF. The CDR3 coding sequence is TGTGCCAGCAGTGACTCATCGGGGGCAACTAATGAAAAACTGTTTTTT.

The CDR3 bases are TGTGCCAGCAGTTACCCCGGGACTTTACCTGGAAACACCATATATTTT. Residues: CASSYPGTLPGNTIYF. The genes are TRBV6-2 or TRBV6-3 and TRBJ1-3, with TRBD1 as a possible D gene (5 bases). The CDR3 loop spans 16 amino acids. Trimming stripped 2 bases from V and 2 bases from J, with 13 bases between. Germline V gives CDR1 MNHEY, CDR2 SVGEGT.

This clonotype was counted a few times. The CDR3 loop is CASSETSGEASYEQYF. DNA for the CDR3: TGTGCCAGCAGCGAGACTAGCGGGGAAGCCTCCTACGAGCAGTACTTC. V usage is TRBV7-9 and J usage is TRBJ2-7; 11 bases are a match to TRBD2. Trimming took 5 bases from V and 0 from J; bases not matched to a gene: 6. The length of the CDR3 is 16 residues. Looked up from germline, CDR1 is SEHNR and CDR2 is FQNEAQ (reference sequence).

This clonotype was seen ten or more times. V gene TRBV10-3 combines with J gene TRBJ1-1, with a tentative D call TRBD1 (6 bases). Germline V gene data show CDR1 as ENHRY and CDR2 as SYGVKD. There are 15 residues in the CDR3. V was cut by 0 bases and J by 1 base, with 9 bases left in between. The chain's CDR3 is CAISESNRANTEAFF. DNA of the CDR3: TGTGCCATCAGTGAGTCGAACAGGGCGAACACTGAAGCTTTCTTT.

The CDR3 loop reads CASSRRRETQYF. DNA of the CDR3: TGTGCCAGCAGCCGTCGAAGGGAGACCCAGTACTTC. The chain combines TRBV12-3 or TRBV12-4 with TRBJ2-5, with no clear D. This CDR3 has 12 amino acids. The ends were cut back, 6 bases at V and 5 bases at J, with 10 bases in the middle.

This clonotype was counted only a few times. This chain uses TRBV4-1 with TRBJ1-2, with D maybe TRBD1 (6 bases). Germline-derived CDR1 and CDR2 are MGHRA and YSYEKL. The CDR3 is 17 amino acids. Trimming cost V 1 base and J 2 bases, with 17 bases left between them. The CDR3 bases are TGCGCCAGCAGCCAAGTGGCGCGGCAGGGGTCCAACTATGGCTACACCTTC. This encodes CASSQVARQGSNYGYTF.

The chain has TRBV29-1 and TRBJ2-3; 13 bases are shared with TRBD2. The CDR3 is made up of 15 amino acids. CDR1 and CDR2 from the germline V gene are SQVTM and ANQGSEA. J gave up 4 bases and V 3 bases, and 4 bases lay outside the gene matches. CDR3: CSVDPTSGRSDTQYF. The CDR3 DNA reads TGCAGCGTTGACCCGACTAGCGGGAGGTCAGATACGCAGTATTTT.

This clonotype was observed many times. V usage is TRBV11-2 and J usage is TRBJ2-1; D might be TRBD1 (6 bases). Germline assignment: CDR1 SGHAT and CDR2 FQNNGV. V lost 3 bases and J 6 bases, leaving 15 bases between the germline ends. The CDR3 is 15 residues long. CDR3 DNA sequence: TGTGCCAGCAGCTTTAGGGACACCGCGAGCAATGAGCAGTTCTTC. As protein: CASSFRDTASNEQFF.

This clonotype was seen repeatedly, ten times or more. The V and J genes are TRBV6-1 and TRBJ2-1; TRBD2 agrees at 13 bases. The CDR3 contains 16 residues. Trimming removed 6 bases from V and 8 bases from J; junction bases left unmatched: 10. Germline V gene data show CDR1 as MNHNS and CDR2 as SASEGT. In DNA, the CDR3 is TGTGCCAGCAGCTTCTCCGGGACTAGCGGGGCCTATGAGCAGTTCTTC. Translated: CASSFSGTSGAYEQFF.

There are many counts of this clonotype. This chain connects TRBV6-2 or TRBV6-3 to TRBJ1-5; TRBD1 is a possible D gene (5 bases). V lost 6 bases to trimming and J lost 0 bases, with 24 bases between them. This CDR3 has 19 residues. Germline CDR1 MNHEY, CDR2 SVGEGT. For the CDR3, the DNA is TGTGCCAGCAGCCACCTCGGCGGACGGGGGACTTATAGCAATCAGCCCCAGCATTTT. It translates to CASSHLGGRGTYSNQPQHF.

The V call is TRBV5-6, the J call TRBJ2-7, with 11 positions matching TRBD1. The CDR3 spans 15 residues. V gave up 3 bases and J gave up 7 bases; unmatched junction bases: 9. Germline values: CDR1 SGHDT, CDR2 YYEEEE. CDR3: CASSSPGQGEEEQYF. The CDR3 region has the DNA TGTGCCAGCAGCTCACCGGGACAGGGGGAGGAAGAGCAGTACTTC. The full variable domain, its missing parts supplied by reference TRBV5-6 and TRBJ2-7, is DAGVTQSPTHLIKTRGQQVTLRCSPKSGHDTVSWYQQALGQGPQFIFQYYEEEERQRGNFPDRFSGHQFPNYSSELNVNALLLGDSALYLCASSSPGQGEEEQYFGPGTRLTVT.

This clonotype was recorded many times. The chain uses TRBV7-9 and TRBJ2-1, with D perhaps TRBD2 (6 bases). The CDR3 extends over 16 amino acids. The V gene's germline CDR1 is SEHNR and CDR2 FQNEAQ (reference sequence). V was pared by 4 bases and J by 0 bases, with 13 bases between. CDR3 sequence (DNA): TGTGCCAGCAGCTCTTGGGACTTCCACTCCTACAATGAGCAGTTCTTC. Residues: CASSSWDFHSYNEQFF.

This CDR3 is CASSFNIGTEAGTGELFF. CDR3 coding DNA: TGTGCCAGCAGTTTTAACATCGGGACGGAGGCGGGCACCGGGGAGCTGTTTTTT. The chain combines TRBV6-5 with TRBJ2-2; D might be TRBD1 or TRBD2, each matching 5 bases. From germline, CDR1 is MNHEY and CDR2 SVGAGI. The CDR3 loop spans 18 amino acids. The V gene lost 4 bases and the J gene lost 4 bases, with 22 bases spanning the gap.

In this sample, this clonotype turned up many times. The V gene is TRBV7-3, the J gene TRBJ2-3; 9 nucleotides match TRBD2. This CDR3 contains 15 residues. V dropped 5 bases and J dropped 4; count of bases not matched to a gene: 7. Germline CDR1 and CDR2: SGHTA and FQGTGA. This CDR3 is CASSLSGSPPDTQYF. The CDR3 region has the DNA TGTGCCAGCAGCCTTAGCGGGAGCCCCCCAGATACGCAGTATTTT.

CDR3 sequence: CASSVWTGGRTEAFF. As DNA, the CDR3 is TGTGCCAGTAGTGTCTGGACAGGGGGCCGGACTGAAGCTTTCTTT. The chain links TRBV19 to TRBJ1-1; TRBD1 agrees at 11 bases. V lost 5 bases to trimming and J lost 5 bases; unmatched junction nucleotides: 7. This CDR3 spans 15 amino acids. Germline lookup yields CDR1 LNHDA and CDR2 SQIVND (reference sequence).